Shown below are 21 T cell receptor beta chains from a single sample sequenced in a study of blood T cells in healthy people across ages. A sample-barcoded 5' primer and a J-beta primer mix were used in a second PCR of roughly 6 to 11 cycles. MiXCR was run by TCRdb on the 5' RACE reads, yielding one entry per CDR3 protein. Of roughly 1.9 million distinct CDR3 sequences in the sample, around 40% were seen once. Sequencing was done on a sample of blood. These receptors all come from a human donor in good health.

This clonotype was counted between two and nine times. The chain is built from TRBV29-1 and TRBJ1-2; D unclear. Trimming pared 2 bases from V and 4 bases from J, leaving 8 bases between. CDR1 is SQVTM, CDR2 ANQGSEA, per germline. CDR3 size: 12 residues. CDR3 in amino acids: CSVEIGGYGYTF. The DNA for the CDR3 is TGCAGCGTTGAAATCGGCGGCTATGGCTACACCTTC.

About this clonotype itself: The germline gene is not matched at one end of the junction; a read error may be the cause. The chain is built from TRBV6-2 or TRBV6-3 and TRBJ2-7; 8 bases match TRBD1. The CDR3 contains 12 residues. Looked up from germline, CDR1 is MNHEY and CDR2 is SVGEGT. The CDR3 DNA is TGTGTCAGCAACAGGGGGATTTACGAGCAGTACTTC. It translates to CVSNRGIYEQYF.

Written as DNA, the CDR3 is TGTGCCAGCTGGGGTTGGAAGGTCCCTGGTGGCTACACCTTC. Its protein is CASWGWKVPGGYTF. V usage is TRBV6-5 and J usage is TRBJ1-2; D uncertain. Germline loops: CDR1 MNHEY, CDR2 SVGAGI. The length of the CDR3 is 14 residues. V lost 8 bases and J lost 7, with 20 bases in between.

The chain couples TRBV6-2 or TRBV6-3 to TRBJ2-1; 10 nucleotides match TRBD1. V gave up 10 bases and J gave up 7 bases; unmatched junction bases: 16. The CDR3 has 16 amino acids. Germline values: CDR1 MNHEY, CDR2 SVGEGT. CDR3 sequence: CATGARDRGPWNEQFF. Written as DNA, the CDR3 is TGTGCCACCGGCGCCCGGGACAGGGGTCCATGGAATGAGCAGTTCTTC.

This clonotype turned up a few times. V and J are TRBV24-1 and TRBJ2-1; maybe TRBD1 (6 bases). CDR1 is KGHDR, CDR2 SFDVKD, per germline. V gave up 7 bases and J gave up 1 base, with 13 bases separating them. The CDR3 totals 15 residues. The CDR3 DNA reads TGTGCCACCAGCACTAACAGGGAATCCTACAATGAGCAGTTCTTC. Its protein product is CATSTNRESYNEQFF.

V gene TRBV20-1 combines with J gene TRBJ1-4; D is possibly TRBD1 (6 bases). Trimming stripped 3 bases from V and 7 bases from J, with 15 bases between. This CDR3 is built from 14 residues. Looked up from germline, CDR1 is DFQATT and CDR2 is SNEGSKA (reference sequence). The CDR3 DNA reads TGCAGTGCTAGTGCCGGCCAGGGGAGTGAAAAACTGTTTTTT. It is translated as CSASAGQGSEKLFF.

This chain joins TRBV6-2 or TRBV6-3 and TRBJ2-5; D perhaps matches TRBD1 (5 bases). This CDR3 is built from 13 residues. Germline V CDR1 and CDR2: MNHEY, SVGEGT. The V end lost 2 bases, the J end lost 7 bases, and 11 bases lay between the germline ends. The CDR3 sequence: CASSYGAPGTQYF. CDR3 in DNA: TGTGCCAGCAGTTACGGGGCCCCCGGGACCCAGTACTTC.

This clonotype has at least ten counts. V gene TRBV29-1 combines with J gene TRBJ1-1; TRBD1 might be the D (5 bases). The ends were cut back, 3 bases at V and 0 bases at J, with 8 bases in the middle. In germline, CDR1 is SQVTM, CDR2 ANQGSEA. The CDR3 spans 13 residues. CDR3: CSVEGRMNTEAFF. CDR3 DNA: TGCAGCGTTGAGGGACGGATGAACACTGAAGCTTTCTTT.

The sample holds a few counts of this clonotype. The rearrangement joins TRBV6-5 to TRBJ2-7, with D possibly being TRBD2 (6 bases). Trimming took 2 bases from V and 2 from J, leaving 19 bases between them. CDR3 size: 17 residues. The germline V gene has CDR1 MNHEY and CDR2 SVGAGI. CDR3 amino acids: CASSYAEPGEAPYEQYF. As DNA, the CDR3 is TGTGCCAGCAGTTACGCCGAGCCGGGGGAAGCCCCCTACGAGCAGTACTTC.

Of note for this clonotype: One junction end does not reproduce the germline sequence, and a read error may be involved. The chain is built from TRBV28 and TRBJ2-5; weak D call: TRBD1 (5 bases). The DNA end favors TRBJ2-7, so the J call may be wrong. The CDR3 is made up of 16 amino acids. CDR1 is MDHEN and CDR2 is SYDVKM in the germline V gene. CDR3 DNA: TGTACCAGCAGTACAGGCGAACCGCTGGCCCATTACGAGCAGTACTTC. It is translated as CTSSTGEPLAHYEQYF.

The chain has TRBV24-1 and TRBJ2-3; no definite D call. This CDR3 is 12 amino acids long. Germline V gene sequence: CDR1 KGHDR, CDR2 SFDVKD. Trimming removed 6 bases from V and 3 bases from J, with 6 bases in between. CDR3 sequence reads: CATSTITDTQYF. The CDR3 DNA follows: TGTGCCACCAGTACAATTACAGATACGCAGTATTTT.

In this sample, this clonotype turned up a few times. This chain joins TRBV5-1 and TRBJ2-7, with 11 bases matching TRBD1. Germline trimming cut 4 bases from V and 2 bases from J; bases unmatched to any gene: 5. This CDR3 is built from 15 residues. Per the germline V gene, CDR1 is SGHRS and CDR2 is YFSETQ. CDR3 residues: CASSTGQGAAYEQYF. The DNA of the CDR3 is TGCGCCAGCAGCACTGGACAGGGGGCTGCCTACGAGCAGTACTTC.

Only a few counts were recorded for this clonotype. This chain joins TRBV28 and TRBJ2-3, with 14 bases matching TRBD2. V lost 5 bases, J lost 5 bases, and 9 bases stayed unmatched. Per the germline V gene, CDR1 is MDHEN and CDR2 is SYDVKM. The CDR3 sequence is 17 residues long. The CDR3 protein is CASSQNSGLAGGDTQYF. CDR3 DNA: TGTGCCAGCAGTCAAAACTCCGGACTAGCGGGGGGAGATACGCAGTATTTT.

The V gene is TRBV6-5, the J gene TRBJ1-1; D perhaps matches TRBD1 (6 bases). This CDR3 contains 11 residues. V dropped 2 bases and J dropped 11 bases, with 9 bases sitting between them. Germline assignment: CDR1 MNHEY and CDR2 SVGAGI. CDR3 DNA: TGTGCCAGCAGTTACGAGGGGGGTGCTTTCTTT. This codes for CASSYEGGAFF.

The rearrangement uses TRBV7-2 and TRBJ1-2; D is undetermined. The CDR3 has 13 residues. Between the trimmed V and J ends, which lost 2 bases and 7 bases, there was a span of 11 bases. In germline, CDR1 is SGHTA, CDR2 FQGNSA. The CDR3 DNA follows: TGTGCCAGCAGCTTATTCGGGGAAGCTGGCTACACCTTC. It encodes CASSLFGEAGYTF.

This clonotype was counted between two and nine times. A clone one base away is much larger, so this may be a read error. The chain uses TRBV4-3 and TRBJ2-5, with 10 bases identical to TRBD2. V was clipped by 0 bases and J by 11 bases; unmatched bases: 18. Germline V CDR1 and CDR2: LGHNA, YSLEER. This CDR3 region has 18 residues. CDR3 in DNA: TGCGCCAGCAGCCAAGAATTAAGCGGGGGGGCGTTCTACAATGAGCAGTACTTC. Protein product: CASSQELSGGAFYNEQYF.

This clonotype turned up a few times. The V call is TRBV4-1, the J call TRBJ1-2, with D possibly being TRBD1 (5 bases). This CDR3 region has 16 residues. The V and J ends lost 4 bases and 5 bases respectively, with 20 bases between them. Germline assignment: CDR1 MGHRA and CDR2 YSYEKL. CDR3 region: CASSRGLVVRVYGYTF. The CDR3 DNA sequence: TGCGCCAGCAGCCGGGGGTTGGTGGTCAGGGTTTATGGCTACACCTTC.

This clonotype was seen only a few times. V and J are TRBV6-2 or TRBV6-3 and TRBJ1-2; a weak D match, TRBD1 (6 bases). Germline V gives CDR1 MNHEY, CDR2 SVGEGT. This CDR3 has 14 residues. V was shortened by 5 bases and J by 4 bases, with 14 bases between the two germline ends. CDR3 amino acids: CASSNPTGFYGYTF. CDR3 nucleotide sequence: TGTGCCAGCAGTAATCCTACAGGGTTCTATGGCTACACCTTC.

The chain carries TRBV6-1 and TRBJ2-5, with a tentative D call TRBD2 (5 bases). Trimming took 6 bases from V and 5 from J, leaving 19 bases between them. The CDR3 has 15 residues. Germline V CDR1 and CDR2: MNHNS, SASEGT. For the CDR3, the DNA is TGTGCCAGCAGAAGAACTAGGGTGGATGCGGAGACCCAGTACTTC. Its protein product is CASRRTRVDAETQYF.

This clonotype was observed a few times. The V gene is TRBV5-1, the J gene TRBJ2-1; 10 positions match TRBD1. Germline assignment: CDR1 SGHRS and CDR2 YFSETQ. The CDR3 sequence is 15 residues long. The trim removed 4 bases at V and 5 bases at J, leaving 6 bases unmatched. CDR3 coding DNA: TGCGCCAGCAGCACGGGACAGGGGCCGCACAATGAGCAGTTCTTC. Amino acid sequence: CASSTGQGPHNEQFF.

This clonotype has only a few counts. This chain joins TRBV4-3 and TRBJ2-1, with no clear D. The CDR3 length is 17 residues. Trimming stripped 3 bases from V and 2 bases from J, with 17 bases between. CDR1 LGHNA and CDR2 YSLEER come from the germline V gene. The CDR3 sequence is CASSQLQVESPYNEQFF. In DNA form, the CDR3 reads TGCGCCAGCAGCCAGCTTCAGGTGGAAAGCCCCTACAATGAGCAGTTCTTC.